The sequence of this T cell receptor beta chain was determined in a study of blood T cell repertoires in COVID-19. Across the whole study: Researchers got acute and convalescent COVID-19 samples from the United States, Italy and Spain. In each case, the material was cDNA or gDNA derived from T cells, B-cell-depleted T cells, or PBMCs.

CDR1 SGDLS and CDR2 YYNGEE come from the germline V gene. V lost 3 bases and J lost 4, with 8 bases in between. The CDR3 covers 13 residues. Per the study methods: How many nucleated cells were present was estimated from reference gene primer amplification. Assay used: immunoSEQ multiplex PCR; TCRdb lists only in-frame clones, some missing. For V, J and clone size, that table is used; D and trimming come from the DNA. Of 200,000 to 250,000 clones detected, about 85% appear once; the ten largest clones hold 3%. The receptor comes from a young man with active or convalescent COVID-19. The specimen was peripheral blood. This chain uses TRBV9 with TRBJ2-1; perhaps TRBD2 as D (6 bases). CDR3 bases: TGTGCCAGCAGCGGGAGCGGGTACAATGAGCAGTTCTTC. Translated, it gives CASSGSGYNEQFF.